This passage covers 12 T cell receptor beta chains from one sample sequenced in a study of CD8 T cells in ankylosing spondylitis. TCRdb recomputed calls from the 5' RACE reads with MiXCR, one row per CDR3 protein. This sample has tens of thousands of distinct CDR3 sequences; around 3% occur once, and the top ten carry 2.5% to 3.5%. Sequences were obtained from blood, either unsorted or a sorted T cell fraction (not recorded which). All receptors come from a male donor with ankylosing spondylitis or in good health (not recorded which).

This clonotype appeared many times. The chain links TRBV9 to TRBJ2-2, with D hard to call. The germline gives CDR1 SGDLS, CDR2 YYNGEE. The CDR3 sequence is 15 residues long. Trimming shortened V by 0 bases and J by 2 bases, and 8 bases separated the two germline ends. The CDR3 DNA sequence: TGTGCCAGCAGCGTAGGGCAGCCTAACACCGGGGAGCTGTTTTTT. It codes for CASSVGQPNTGELFF.

In its sample, this clonotype was seen many times. This sequence joins TRBV9 and TRBJ2-3, with no clear D. CDR3 length equals 14 residues. Germline V gives CDR1 SGDLS, CDR2 YYNGEE. V was cut by 4 bases and J by 6 bases, with 15 bases left in between. Written as DNA, the CDR3 is TGTGCCAGCAGCCCAAGCAACAGAGGTGATACGCAGTATTTT. Protein product: CASSPSNRGDTQYF.

This clonotype was detected ten times or more. The chain combines TRBV3-1 with TRBJ2-7; the D is unclear. CDR1 and CDR2 (germline): LGHDT, YNNKEL (reference sequence). V was clipped by 0 bases and J by 3 bases, with 24 bases between them. This CDR3 has 19 residues. The CDR3 DNA sequence: TGTGCCAGCAGCCAAGAATGGCAAGGCGAACCCTTGGGCTACTACGAGCAGTACGTC. Translation gives CASSQEWQGEPLGYYEQYV.

This clonotype has at least ten counts. The chain joins TRBV9 to TRBJ2-3; D may match TRBD1 or TRBD2 (6 bases each). CDR3 length: 16 amino acids. CDR1 and CDR2 (germline): SGDLS, YYNGEE. Between the trimmed V and J ends, which lost 0 bases and 4 bases, there was a span of 15 bases. CDR3 amino acids: CASSVAWGPGADTQYF. The CDR3, as DNA: TGTGCCAGCAGCGTAGCTTGGGGGCCGGGGGCAGATACGCAGTATTTT. The entire variable domain, with the rest obtained from reference TRBV9 and TRBJ2-3, is as follows: DSGVTQTPKHLITATGQRVTLRCSPRSGDLSVYWYQQSLDQGLQFLIQYYNGEERAKGNILERFSAQQFPDLHSELNLSSLELGDSALYFCASSVAWGPGADTQYFGPGTRLTVL.

In this sample, this clonotype turned up a few times. The genes are TRBV9 and TRBJ2-5; 8 nucleotides align to TRBD2. The junction had 4 bases not matched to a gene; V was cut back by 1 base and J by 2 bases. The germline gives CDR1 SGDLS, CDR2 YYNGEE. CDR3 length: 15 residues. CDR3 residues: CASSVIGGGQETQYF. DNA for the CDR3: TGTGCCAGCAGCGTAATCGGGGGGGGGCAAGAGACCCAGTACTTC.

Ten or more counts support this clonotype. J is TRBJ2-1 and V is TRBV9; 8 bases are a match to TRBD2. In germline, CDR1 is SGDLS, CDR2 YYNGEE. The CDR3 sequence is 16 residues long. J lost 6 bases, V lost 4 bases, and 12 bases had no gene match. CDR3 in amino acids: CASSPSGGHRANEQFF. Written as DNA, the CDR3 is TGTGCCAGCAGCCCTTCGGGAGGGCACAGGGCCAATGAGCAGTTCTTC.

This clonotype has a count of ten or more. This chain joins TRBV9 and TRBJ2-3; D is unclear. Looked up from germline, CDR1 is SGDLS and CDR2 is YYNGEE. The CDR3 loop spans 15 amino acids. Between the trimmed V and J ends, which lost 2 bases and 0 bases, there was a span of 10 bases. CDR3 in amino acids: CASSVVPTSTDTQYF. CDR3 in DNA: TGTGCCAGCAGCGTGGTACCCACTAGCACAGATACGCAGTATTTT.

There are many counts of this clonotype. The CDR3 DNA reads TGTGCCAGCAGCGTACTCAGGCAGAGCTCCTACAATGAGCAGTTCTTC. Amino acid sequence: CASSVLRQSSYNEQFF. The chain recombines TRBV9 with TRBJ2-1; unclear D gene. Germline values: CDR1 SGDLS, CDR2 YYNGEE. The ends were cut back, 1 base at V and 0 bases at J, with 11 bases in the middle. This CDR3 contains 16 residues.

This clonotype was seen many times. The CDR3 sequence is CASSGASGTTDTQYF. The CDR3 DNA reads as TGTGCCAGCAGCGGCGCTAGCGGTACCACAGATACGCAGTATTTT. The chain carries TRBV9 and TRBJ2-3; 7 bases match TRBD2. Germline V gene data show CDR1 as SGDLS and CDR2 as YYNGEE. The ends lost 3 bases at V and 2 bases at J; junction bases unmatched: 6. The CDR3 loop spans 15 amino acids.

This clonotype occurred many times. The chain employs TRBV9 and TRBJ2-4; 11 positions agree with TRBD2. There are 14 residues in the CDR3. J was trimmed by 5 bases and V by 3 bases; bases with no gene match: 1. Germline V gives CDR1 SGDLS, CDR2 YYNGEE. CDR3 region: CASSGGLAENIQYF. The CDR3 DNA reads TGTGCCAGCAGCGGGGGACTAGCGGAAAACATTCAGTACTTC. The full variable domain, its missing parts supplied by reference TRBV9 and TRBJ2-4, is DSGVTQTPKHLITATGQRVTLRCSPRSGDLSVYWYQQSLDQGLQFLIQYYNGEERAKGNILERFSAQQFPDLHSELNLSSLELGDSALYFCASSGGLAENIQYFGAGTRLSVL.

This clonotype was observed at least ten times. The rearrangement links TRBV9 to TRBJ1-1; 7 bases line up with TRBD1. This CDR3 region has 16 residues. V trimming: 3 bases; J trimming: 6 bases; junction bases outside the gene matches: 14. Germline CDR1 and CDR2: SGDLS and YYNGEE. CDR3 region: CASSAGLRQGLSEAFF. CDR3 DNA: TGTGCCAGCAGCGCGGGCCTTAGACAGGGTCTTTCTGAAGCTTTCTTT.

This clonotype was recorded at least ten times. The chain uses TRBV9 and TRBJ2-1, with 7 positions matching TRBD2. In germline, CDR1 is SGDLS, CDR2 YYNGEE. The CDR3 consists of 14 residues. V trimming: 2 bases; J trimming: 5 bases; junction bases outside the gene matches: 4. The CDR3, as DNA: TGTGCCAGCAGCGTGGCGGGGGACCACAATGAGCAGTTCTTC. Encoded protein: CASSVAGDHNEQFF. The full variable domain, rest sourced from reference TRBV9 and TRBJ2-1, is DSGVTQTPKHLITATGQRVTLRCSPRSGDLSVYWYQQSLDQGLQFLIQYYNGEERAKGNILERFSAQQFPDLHSELNLSSLELGDSALYFCASSVAGDHNEQFFGPGTRLTVL.